These 24 T cell receptor beta chains share one sample of origin, sequenced in a study of control samples from healthy donors and cancer patients. Profiling relied on immunoSEQ multiplex PCR, and the TCRdb table lists in-frame clones only, not all of them. The repertoire holds 77,000 or so clones, with 91% as singletons. The sample taken for sequencing was blood. The receptor set was obtained from a man between 25 and 39 years old in good health.

The chain is built from TRBV7-2 and TRBJ1-4; D is perhaps TRBD1 (5 bases). Per the germline V gene, CDR1 is SGHTA and CDR2 is FQGNSA. CDR3 length equals 14 residues. With 5 bases removed from V and 1 base from J, the gap between germline ends came to 8 bases. The CDR3 protein is CASSPGGTNEKLFF. In nucleotides, the CDR3 is TGTGCCAGCAGCCCGGGGGGAACTAATGAAAAACTGTTTTTT.

The chain recombines TRBV6-1 with TRBJ2-7; D gene unclear. From germline, CDR1 is MNHNS and CDR2 SASEGT. Trimming pared 2 bases from V and 0 bases from J, leaving 11 bases between. The CDR3 runs to 15 residues. CDR3 coding DNA: TGTGCCAGCAGTGAACGTCTCGGACGCTCCTACGAGCAGTACTTC. Protein: CASSERLGRSYEQYF.

The V call is TRBV6-5, the J call TRBJ2-1, with TRBD2 matching over 8 bases. Germline V gene data show CDR1 as MNHEY and CDR2 as SVGAGI. This CDR3 has 14 amino acids. V lost 9 bases to trimming and J lost 5 bases; unmatched junction nucleotides: 9. In DNA form, the CDR3 reads TGTGCCAGGCAGACGGGGGGGGAGCACAATGAGCAGTTCTTC. It is translated as CARQTGGEHNEQFF.

The chain has TRBV7-2 and TRBJ2-5; D gene uncertain. This CDR3 is 12 amino acids long. Trimming stripped 6 bases from V and 5 bases from J, with 10 bases between. Germline V CDR1 and CDR2: SGHTA, FQGNSA. The CDR3 bases are TGTGCCAGCAGACCTAGTACGGAGACCCAGTACTTC. It is translated as CASRPSTETQYF.

As concerns this clone: This sample also contains other DNA sequences that code for the same CDR3. The CDR3 DNA reads TGTGCCAGCAGTGAGGGCCTGAACACTGAAGCTTTCTTT. Protein: CASSEGLNTEAFF. The V gene is TRBV2, the J gene TRBJ1-1; unclear D gene. CDR3 length: 13 amino acids. V was pared by 3 bases and J by 0 bases, with 5 bases between. The germline V gene has CDR1 SNHLY and CDR2 FYNNEI.

This sequence joins TRBV7-2 and TRBJ2-1; 7 bases agree with TRBD1. V dropped 1 base and J dropped 4; count of bases not matched to a gene: 4. CDR1 and CDR2 (germline): SGHTA, FQGNSA. This CDR3 is 15 amino acids long. For the CDR3, the DNA is TGTGCCAGCAGCTTAGAAGGGGGCGGATACAATGAGCAGTTCTTC. This translates into CASSLEGGGYNEQFF.

V usage is TRBV28 and J usage is TRBJ1-2; D remains ambiguous. V gave up 6 bases and J gave up 0 bases, with 14 bases separating them. The CDR3 has 15 residues. Germline V gene lookup returns CDR1 MDHEN and CDR2 SYDVKM. The CDR3 region is CASSTSPGTNYGYTF. In DNA, the CDR3 is TGTGCCAGCAGCACCTCCCCCGGGACTAACTATGGCTACACCTTC.

The rearrangement joins TRBV3-1 (or the pseudogene TRBV3-2) to TRBJ1-2; D is ambiguous. The CDR3 has 14 residues. Germline V CDR1 and CDR2: LGHDT, YNNKEL (reference sequence). Trimming cost V 0 bases and J 7 bases, with 12 bases left between them. The CDR3 DNA is TGTGCCAGCAGCCAAGATCACGGAGCGGCTGGCTACACCTTC. It codes for CASSQDHGAAGYTF.

The chain has TRBV29-1 and TRBJ1-2; TRBD1 might be the D (5 bases). The V gene lost 2 bases and the J gene lost 4 bases, with 8 bases spanning the gap. This CDR3 spans 12 amino acids. Looked up from germline, CDR1 is SQVTM and CDR2 is ANQGSEA. CDR3 sequence (DNA): TGCAGCGTTGAATTAGGGACCTATGGCTACACCTTC. It specifies CSVELGTYGYTF.

The rearrangement uses TRBV28 and TRBJ1-5; no clear D gene. This CDR3 contains 16 residues. The germline CDR1 and CDR2 sequences are MDHEN and SYDVKM. Trimming took 3 bases from V and 6 from J, leaving 18 bases between them. Here the CDR3 DNA reads TGTGCCAGCAGTTTGCCTAGGGCTTGGGGTAGTCAGCCCCAGCATTTT. Translating it yields CASSLPRAWGSQPQHF.

The chain employs TRBV30 and TRBJ1-2; no clear D. Trimming took 0 bases from V and 5 from J, leaving 10 bases between them. The CDR3 is made up of 13 amino acids. CDR1 is GTSNPN, CDR2 SVGIG, per germline (reference sequence). CDR3 nucleotide sequence: TGTGCCTGGAGTGTTCCCACCGGTTATGGCTACACCTTC. This sequence encodes CAWSVPTGYGYTF.

V usage is TRBV6-5 and J usage is TRBJ2-3; D unresolved. The CDR3 is 13 amino acids. V was pared by 8 bases and J by 0 bases, with 9 bases between. CDR1 is MNHEY and CDR2 is SVGAGI in the germline V gene. The CDR3 coding sequence is TGTGCCAGCGTCGGACCAAGCACAGATACGCAGTATTTT. Its translation is CASVGPSTDTQYF.

This chain uses TRBV7-9 with TRBJ1-3; D is unclear. With 8 bases removed from V and 0 bases from J, the gap between germline ends came to 11 bases. The CDR3 totals 14 residues. Germline CDR1 and CDR2: SEHNR and FQNEAQ (reference sequence). The CDR3 coding sequence is TGTGCCAGCCCAAACACCCGCTCTGGAAACACCATATATTTT. This sequence encodes CASPNTRSGNTIYF. Combining the CDR3 with reference TRBV7-9 and TRBJ1-3 gives the whole variable domain DTGVSQNPRHKITKRGQNVTFRCDPISEHNRLYWYRQTLGQGPEFLTYFQNEAQLEKSRLLSDRFSAERPKGSFSTLEIQRTEQGDSAMYLCASPNTRSGNTIYFGEGSWLTVV.

The chain couples TRBV19 to TRBJ1-5, with 9 positions matching TRBD1. The CDR3 runs to 16 residues. Germline V gene lookup returns CDR1 LNHDA and CDR2 SQIVND (reference sequence). With V trimmed by 5 bases and J by 4 bases, 9 bases remained unmatched. CDR3 in DNA: TGTGCCAGTAGTCTCCGGGACAGGGTCGCTAATCAGCCCCAGCATTTT. Translated, it gives CASSLRDRVANQPQHF.

This sequence joins TRBV5-1 and TRBJ2-2; D ambiguous. The germline V and J ends were trimmed by 1 base and 2 bases, with 6 bases remaining between them. The CDR3 has 14 amino acids. From germline, CDR1 is SGHRS and CDR2 YFSETQ. The CDR3 protein is CASSLTENTGELFF. The DNA of the CDR3 is TGCGCCAGCAGCTTGACGGAAAACACCGGGGAGCTGTTTTTT.

This chain links TRBV18 with TRBJ1-2; a weak D match, TRBD1 (5 bases). CDR1 and CDR2 from the germline V gene are KGHSH and LQKENI. The CDR3 consists of 16 residues. V lost 1 base and J lost 0, with 12 bases in between. CDR3 loop: CASSPLPDIANYGYTF. DNA of the CDR3: TGTGCCAGCTCACCACTACCGGACATTGCTAACTATGGCTACACCTTC.

The chain couples TRBV19 to TRBJ2-5; maybe TRBD2 (5 bases). Trimming cost V 7 bases and J 6 bases, with 18 bases left between them. CDR3 size: 14 residues. CDR1 and CDR2 (germline): LNHDA, SQIVND (reference sequence). As DNA, the CDR3 is TGTGCCAGTAAGGAGCAACAGTCGGGAAAGACCCAGTACTTC. This codes for CASKEQQSGKTQYF. Supplemented by reference TRBV19 and TRBJ2-5, the full variable domain reads DGGITQSPKYLFRKEGQNVTLSCEQNLNHDAMYWYRQDPGQGLRLIYYSQIVNDFQKGDIAEGYSVSREKKESFPLTVTSAQKNPTAFYLCASKEQQSGKTQYFGPGTRLLVL.

The chain links TRBV7-9 to TRBJ2-7; no firm D call. The germline V gene encodes CDR1 SEHNR and CDR2 FQNEAQ (reference sequence). The CDR3 contains 18 residues. Trimming took 5 bases from V and 5 from J, leaving 28 bases between them. This chain's CDR3 is CASSRAPKARASVNEQYF. The CDR3, as DNA: TGTGCCAGCAGCCGTGCCCCAAAGGCTCGAGCGAGTGTCAACGAGCAGTACTTC.

The chain links TRBV12-5 to TRBJ1-4; D unresolved. Per the germline V gene, CDR1 is LGHNT and CDR2 is FRNRAP. The CDR3 is made up of 12 amino acids. The ends were cut back, 9 bases at V and 5 bases at J, with 10 bases in the middle. The CDR3 loop reads CASVGLNEKLFF. The CDR3 nucleotides are TGTGCTAGCGTAGGTCTAAATGAAAAACTGTTTTTT.

The rearrangement uses TRBV28 and TRBJ1-5; D gene ambiguous. Trimming took 5 bases from V and 5 from J, leaving 16 bases between them. CDR3 length: 15 amino acids. Germline lookup yields CDR1 MDHEN and CDR2 SYDVKM. CDR3 DNA: TGTGCCAGCAGTCGACCCGGTATCGGTTATCAGCCCCAGCATTTT. It encodes CASSRPGIGYQPQHF.

The chain uses TRBV7-9 and TRBJ2-1; 7 bases line up with TRBD2. Unmatched junction bases numbered 10, after V lost 4 bases and J lost 4 bases. This CDR3 region has 16 residues. Germline-derived CDR1 and CDR2 are SEHNR and FQNEAQ (reference sequence). CDR3 sequence reads: CASSSRPGGRYNEQFF. The CDR3 DNA reads as TGTGCCAGCAGCTCACGACCGGGAGGACGGTACAATGAGCAGTTCTTC.

J is TRBJ2-5 and V is TRBV5-1, with D possibly TRBD2 on 5 matching bases. Germline loops: CDR1 SGHRS, CDR2 YFSETQ. The CDR3 covers 13 residues. Between the trimmed V and J ends, which lost 2 bases and 2 bases, there was a span of 7 bases. The CDR3 DNA reads TGCGCCAGCAGCTTCGGAGGTCAAGAGACCCAGTACTTC. It specifies CASSFGGQETQYF.

The chain carries TRBV5-1 and TRBJ2-7, with D maybe TRBD2 (5 bases). Trimming stripped 0 bases from V and 0 bases from J, with 7 bases between. Germline CDR1 and CDR2: SGHRS and YFSETQ. The CDR3 length is 14 residues. The CDR3 region is CASSLEGSSYEQYF. The CDR3 coding sequence is TGCGCCAGCAGCTTGGAAGGGAGCTCCTACGAGCAGTACTTC.

The CDR3 DNA reads as TGTGCCAGCAGCTGGGGCAGGGACAGCTCCTACGAGCAGTACTTC. Translation gives CASSWGRDSSYEQYF. The V and J genes are TRBV7-9 and TRBJ2-7; TRBD1 agrees at 7 bases. With V trimmed by 4 bases and J by 0 bases, 6 bases remained unmatched. The CDR3 contains 15 residues. Per germline, CDR1 SEHNR and CDR2 FQNEAQ (reference sequence).